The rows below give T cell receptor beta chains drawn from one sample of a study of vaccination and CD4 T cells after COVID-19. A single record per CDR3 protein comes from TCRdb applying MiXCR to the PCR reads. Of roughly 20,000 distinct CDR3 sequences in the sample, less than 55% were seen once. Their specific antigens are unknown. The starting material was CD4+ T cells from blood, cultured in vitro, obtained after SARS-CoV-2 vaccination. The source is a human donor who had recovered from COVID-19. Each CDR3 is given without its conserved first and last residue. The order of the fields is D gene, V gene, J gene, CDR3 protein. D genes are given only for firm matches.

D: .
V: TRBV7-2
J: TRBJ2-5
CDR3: ASSLYGQRETQY

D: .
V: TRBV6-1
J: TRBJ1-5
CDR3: ASSATHPSGSQH

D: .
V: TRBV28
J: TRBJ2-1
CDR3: ASSSLDGRSYNEQF

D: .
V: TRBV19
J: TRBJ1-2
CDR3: AVRSQAGGYT

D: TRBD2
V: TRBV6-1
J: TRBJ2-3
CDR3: ASSAITSGGTDTQY

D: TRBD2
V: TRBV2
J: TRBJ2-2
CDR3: ASSPTSGGSGELF

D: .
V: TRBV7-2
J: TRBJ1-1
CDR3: ASSLSASTEAF

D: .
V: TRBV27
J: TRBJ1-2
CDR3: ASRVSTGPGGYT

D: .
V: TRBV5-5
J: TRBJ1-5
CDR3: ASSFRGQPQH

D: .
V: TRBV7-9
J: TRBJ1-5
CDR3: ASSLGSQPQH

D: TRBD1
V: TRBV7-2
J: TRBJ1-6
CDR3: ASSKMTGGNSPLH

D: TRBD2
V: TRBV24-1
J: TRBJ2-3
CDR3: ATSDYWASGSTDTQY

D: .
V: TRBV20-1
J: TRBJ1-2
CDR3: SARDPPTGYNYGYT

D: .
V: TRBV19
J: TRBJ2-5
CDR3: ASSIRRSQETQY

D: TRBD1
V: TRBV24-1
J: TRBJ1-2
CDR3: ATSEQLPGQGFGYT

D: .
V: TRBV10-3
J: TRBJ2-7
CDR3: AISESGGGYEQY

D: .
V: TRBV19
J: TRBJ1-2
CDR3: ASSITAGWVT

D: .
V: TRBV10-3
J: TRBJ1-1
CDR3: AISESLSPEAF

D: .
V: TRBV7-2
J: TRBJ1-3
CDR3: ASTLGGSGNTIY

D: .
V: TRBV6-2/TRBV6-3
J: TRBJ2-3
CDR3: ASSYRTDTQY

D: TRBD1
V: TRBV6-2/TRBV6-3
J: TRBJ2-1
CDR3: ASSEPGQGFNEQF

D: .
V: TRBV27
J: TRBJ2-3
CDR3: ASSFPETDTQY

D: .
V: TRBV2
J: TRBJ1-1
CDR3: ASSESRPGAF

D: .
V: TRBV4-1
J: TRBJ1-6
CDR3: ASSQEGARGSSPLH

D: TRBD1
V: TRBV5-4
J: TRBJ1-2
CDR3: ASSSELGDRHINYGYT

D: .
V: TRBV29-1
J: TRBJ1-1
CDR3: SVTPTPGVTEAF

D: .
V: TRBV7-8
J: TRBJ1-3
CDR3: ASSQRRGTPGGNTIY

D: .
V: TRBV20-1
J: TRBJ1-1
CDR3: SARAKGPNTEAF

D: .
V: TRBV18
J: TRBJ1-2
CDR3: ASSPPGSGRTGYGYT

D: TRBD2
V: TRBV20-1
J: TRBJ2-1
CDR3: SARLHGGNNEQF

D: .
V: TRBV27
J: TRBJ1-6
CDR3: ASSFGSSSYNSPLH

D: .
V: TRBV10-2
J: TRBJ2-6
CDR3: ASSGAGDSGANVLT

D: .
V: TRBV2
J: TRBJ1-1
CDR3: ASSERDVSTEAF

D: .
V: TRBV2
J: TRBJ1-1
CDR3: ASSEGAANTEAF

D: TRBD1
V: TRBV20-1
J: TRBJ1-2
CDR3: SVPMTGNYGYT

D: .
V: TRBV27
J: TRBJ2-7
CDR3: ASSFSQGYEQY

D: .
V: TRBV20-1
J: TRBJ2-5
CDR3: SAQDTGSGETQY

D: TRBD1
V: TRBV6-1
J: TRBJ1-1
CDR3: ASSPRGLMITEAF

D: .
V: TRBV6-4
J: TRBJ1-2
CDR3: ASSDSGSYT

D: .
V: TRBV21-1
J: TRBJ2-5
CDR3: ASSKGDSFVETQY

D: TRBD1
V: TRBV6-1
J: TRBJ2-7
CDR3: ASSPGTGNFYEQY

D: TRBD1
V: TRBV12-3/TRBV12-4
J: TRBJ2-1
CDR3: ASSPGGLVGEQF

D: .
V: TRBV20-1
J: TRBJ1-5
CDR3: SAILAGWDNQPQH

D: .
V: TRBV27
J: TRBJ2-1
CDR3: ASQFNGARQGYNEQF

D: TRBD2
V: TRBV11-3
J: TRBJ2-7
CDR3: ASSSQSSGSAYEQY

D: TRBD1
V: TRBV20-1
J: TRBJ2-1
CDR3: SVISERTGGYDEQF

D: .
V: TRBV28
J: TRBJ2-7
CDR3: ASGFLGYEQY

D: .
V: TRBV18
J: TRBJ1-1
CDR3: ASSPGSEAF

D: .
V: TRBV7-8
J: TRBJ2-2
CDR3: ASSKNTGELF

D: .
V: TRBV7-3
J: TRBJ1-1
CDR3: ASSLGGAGTEAF

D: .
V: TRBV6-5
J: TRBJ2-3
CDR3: ASSYSTSSRTQY